The present TCR beta chain was sequenced within a study of cytomegalovirus exposure and HLA in healthy donors. Study outcomes and limitations: The availability of immune exposure information extended only to CMV serostatus. The study flagged roughly 150 TCR beta chains as cytomegalovirus-associated. Segments of the TCR beta V type were, in most cases, productive about 87% or about 30% of the time in an earlier analysis.

In the PCR, 60 Vbeta and 13 Jbeta primers were used. Original methodology: In a later analysis, approximately 80 million unique TCR beta chains included roughly 11 million shared by two or more donors. Here immunoSEQ multiplex PCR was the method, and the copy in TCRdb shows in-frame clones only, minus some. V, J and clone size were drawn from that table, and D and trimming were deduced from the DNA. The repertoire has more than 110,000 clones, roughly 77% of them found once; the top ten carry about 3.4%. V was shortened by 0 bases and J by 6 bases, with 6 bases between the two germline ends. The germline gives CDR1 SGHNT, CDR2 YYREEE (reference sequence). This CDR3 has 13 amino acids. Notes on this clone: The antigen is not known.

The rearrangement joins TRBV5-4 to TRBJ2-2; D is unresolved. Sequences were obtained from PBMCs. The source is a female donor in good health and CMV-seronegative. The DNA of the CDR3 is TGTGCCAGCAGCTTGGACAGTTCCGGGGAGCTGTTTTTT. This gives the protein CASSLDSSGELFF.